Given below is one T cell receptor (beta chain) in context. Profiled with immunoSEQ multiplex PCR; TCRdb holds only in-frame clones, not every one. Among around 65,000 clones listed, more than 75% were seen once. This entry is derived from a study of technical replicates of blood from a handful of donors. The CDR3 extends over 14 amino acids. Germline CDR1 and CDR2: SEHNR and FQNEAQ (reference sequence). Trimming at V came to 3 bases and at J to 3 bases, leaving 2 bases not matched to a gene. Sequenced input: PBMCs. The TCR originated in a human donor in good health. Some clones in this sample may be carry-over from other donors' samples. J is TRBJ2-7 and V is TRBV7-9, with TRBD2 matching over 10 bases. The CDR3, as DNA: TGTGCCAGCAGCTTCCTAGCGGGAGACTACGAGCAGTACTTC. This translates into CASSFLAGDYEQYF. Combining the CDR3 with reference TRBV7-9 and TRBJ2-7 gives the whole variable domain DTGVSQNPRHKITKRGQNVTFRCDPISEHNRLYWYRQTLGQGPEFLTYFQNEAQLEKSRLLSDRFSAERPKGSFSTLEIQRTEQGDSAMYLCASSFLAGDYEQYFGPGTRLTVT.